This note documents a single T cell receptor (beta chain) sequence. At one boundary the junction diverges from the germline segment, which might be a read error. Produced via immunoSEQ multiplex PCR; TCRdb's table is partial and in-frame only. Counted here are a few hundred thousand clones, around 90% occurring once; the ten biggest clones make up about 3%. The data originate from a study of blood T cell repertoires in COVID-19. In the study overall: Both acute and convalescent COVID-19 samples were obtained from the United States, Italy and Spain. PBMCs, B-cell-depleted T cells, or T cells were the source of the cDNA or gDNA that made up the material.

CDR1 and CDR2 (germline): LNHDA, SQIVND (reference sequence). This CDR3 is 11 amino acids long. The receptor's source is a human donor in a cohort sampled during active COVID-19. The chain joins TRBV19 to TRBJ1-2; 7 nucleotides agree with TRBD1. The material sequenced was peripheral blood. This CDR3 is CASFRQGSLCF. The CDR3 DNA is TGTGCCAGCTTTCGACAGGGTTCCCTTTGCTTC.